This T cell receptor (beta chain) was captured by sequencing in a study of cytomegalovirus exposure and HLA in healthy donors. Findings and caveats of the study: At a 0.05 false discovery rate, a later analysis found 16,951 TCR beta sequences to be associated with HLA alleles. According to the study, around 160 TCR beta chains were cytomegalovirus-associated. Productive rates of about 87% or about 30% were seen for most TCR beta V segments in an earlier analysis. Using the classifier, cytomegalovirus status was reportedly diagnosed with high specificity and sensitivity.

V lost 3 bases and J 7 bases, leaving 7 bases between the germline ends. The CDR3 runs to 11 residues. Germline V lookup: CDR1 SGHVS, CDR2 FQNEAQ. This clone was counted only a few times. What it recognizes is unknown. The PCR was carried out with 60 Vbeta primers and 13 Jbeta primers. This table comes from immunoSEQ multiplex PCR, and its TCRdb copy is limited to in-frame clones, with some not included. The sample yields 85,000 to 100,000 clones, around 64% seen once. The sample comprised PBMCs. The sequence came from a human donor in good health. This chain uses TRBV7-8 with TRBJ2-7, with D tentatively TRBD2 (5 bases). The CDR3 coding sequence is TGTGCCAGCAGCTTCCGGGGAGAGCAGTACTTC. As protein: CASSFRGEQYF.